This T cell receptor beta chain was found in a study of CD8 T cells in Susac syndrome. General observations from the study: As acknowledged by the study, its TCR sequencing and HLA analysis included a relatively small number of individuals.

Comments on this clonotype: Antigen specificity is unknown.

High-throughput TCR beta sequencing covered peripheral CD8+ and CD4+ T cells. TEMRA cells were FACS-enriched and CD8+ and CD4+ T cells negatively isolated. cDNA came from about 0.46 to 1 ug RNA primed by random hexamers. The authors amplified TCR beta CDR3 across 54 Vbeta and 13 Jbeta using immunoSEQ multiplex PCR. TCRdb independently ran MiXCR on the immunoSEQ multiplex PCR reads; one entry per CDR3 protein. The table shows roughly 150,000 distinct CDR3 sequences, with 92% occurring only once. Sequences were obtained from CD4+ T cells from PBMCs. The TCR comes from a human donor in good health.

The CDR3 here is CASSLRGGGRPYEQYF. CDR3 DNA sequence: TGTGCCAGCAGTTTAAGGGGTGGCGGGAGACCCTACGAGCAGTACTTC. The chain has TRBV28 and TRBJ2-7, with TRBD2 matching 7 bases. The CDR3 is 16 residues long. The ends lost 2 bases at V and 2 bases at J; junction bases unmatched: 9. CDR1 is MDHEN and CDR2 is SYDVKM in the germline V gene.